The clone carrying this TCR beta chain is a singleton in its sample. The antigen is unknown. The sample contains more than one DNA sequence encoding this CDR3. Single viable CD3+CD4+CD8-CD45RO+ cells were sorted as the memory CD4+ T cells. Serostatus was set by detecting CMV pp150, pp28, p38, p52 IgG. Original processing notes: After removing out-of-frame reads, 2.3 million or so distinct TCRbeta sequences remained. The assay was immunoSEQ multiplex PCR, and TCRdb's table has in-frame clones only and misses some. Clonal size and the V and J genes are those of that table, whereas D and trimming came from the DNA. The data contain tens of thousands of clones, 75% to 85% of them seen just once; the ten biggest clones take up approximately 0.8%. This record comes from a study of memory CD4+ T cells and cytomegalovirus serostatus. Study-wide findings and caveats: Of about 150 reported CMV TCRbeta sequences, around 62 were found in memory CD4+ repertoires. CMV serostatus prediction reached median AUC approximately 0.95, or 0.91 with US-trained model.

The sequence was obtained from an adult in good health and CMV-seronegative. Material for sequencing was memory CD4+ T cells from blood.

For the CDR3, the DNA is TGTGCCACCCAACAGCGGGGGGTCCCGGGTGGGACCTACGAGCAGTACTTC. Translating it yields CATQQRGVPGGTYEQYF. The V gene is TRBV10-3, the J gene TRBJ2-7, with 9 bases identical to TRBD2. The CDR3 sequence is 17 residues long. In germline, CDR1 is ENHRY, CDR2 SYGVKD. V trimming: 10 bases; J trimming: 2 bases; junction bases outside the gene matches: 18.